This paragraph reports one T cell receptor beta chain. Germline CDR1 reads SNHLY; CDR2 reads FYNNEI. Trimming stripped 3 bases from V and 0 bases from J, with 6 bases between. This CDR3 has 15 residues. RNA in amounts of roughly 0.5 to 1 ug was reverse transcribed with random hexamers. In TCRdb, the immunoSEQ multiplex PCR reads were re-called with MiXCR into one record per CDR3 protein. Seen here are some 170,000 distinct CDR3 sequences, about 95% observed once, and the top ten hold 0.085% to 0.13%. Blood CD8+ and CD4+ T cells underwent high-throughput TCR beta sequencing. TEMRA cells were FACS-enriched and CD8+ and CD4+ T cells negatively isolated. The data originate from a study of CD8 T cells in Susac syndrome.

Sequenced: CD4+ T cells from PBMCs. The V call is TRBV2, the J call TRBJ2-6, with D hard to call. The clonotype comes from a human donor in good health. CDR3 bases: TGTGCCAGCAGTGACAGGTACTCTGGGGCCAACGTCCTGACTTTC. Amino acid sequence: CASSDRYSGANVLTF. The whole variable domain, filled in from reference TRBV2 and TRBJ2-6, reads EPEVTQTPSHQVTQMGQEVILRCVPISNHLYFYWYRQILGQKVEFLVSFYNNEISEKSEIFDDQFSVERPDGSNFTLKIRSTKLEDSAMYFCASSDRYSGANVLTFGAGSRLTVL.